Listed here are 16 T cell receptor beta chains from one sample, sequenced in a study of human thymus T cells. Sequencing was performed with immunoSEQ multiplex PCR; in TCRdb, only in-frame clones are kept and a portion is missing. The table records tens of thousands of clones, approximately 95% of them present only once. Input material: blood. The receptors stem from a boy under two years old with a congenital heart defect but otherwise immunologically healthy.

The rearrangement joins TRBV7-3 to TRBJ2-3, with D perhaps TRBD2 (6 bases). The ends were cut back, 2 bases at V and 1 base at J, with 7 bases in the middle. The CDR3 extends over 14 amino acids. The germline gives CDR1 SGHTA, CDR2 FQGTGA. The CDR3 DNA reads TGTGCCAGCAGCTTACGCGGGGGCACAGATACGCAGTATTTT. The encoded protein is CASSLRGGTDTQYF.

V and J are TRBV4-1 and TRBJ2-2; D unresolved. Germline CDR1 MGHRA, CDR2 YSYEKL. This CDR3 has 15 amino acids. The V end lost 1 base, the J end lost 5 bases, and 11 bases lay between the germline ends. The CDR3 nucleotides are TGCGCCAGCAGCCAAGTCCCCAACTTGACCGGGGAGCTGTTTTTT. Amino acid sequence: CASSQVPNLTGELFF.

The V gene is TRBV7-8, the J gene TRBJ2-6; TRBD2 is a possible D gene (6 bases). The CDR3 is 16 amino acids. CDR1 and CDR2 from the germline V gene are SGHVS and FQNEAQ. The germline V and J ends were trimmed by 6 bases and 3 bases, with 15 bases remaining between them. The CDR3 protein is CASSRLGAFGANVLTF. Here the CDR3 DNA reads TGTGCCAGCAGTCGACTAGGGGCGTTTGGGGCCAACGTCCTGACTTTC.

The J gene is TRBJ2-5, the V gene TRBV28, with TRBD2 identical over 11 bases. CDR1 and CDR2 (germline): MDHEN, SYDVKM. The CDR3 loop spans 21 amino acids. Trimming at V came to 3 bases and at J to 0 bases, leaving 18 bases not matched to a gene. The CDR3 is CASSFRIAGGPAPSYQETQYF. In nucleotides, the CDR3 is TGTGCCAGCAGTTTTCGGATAGCGGGGGGGCCGGCACCCTCGTACCAAGAGACCCAGTACTTC.

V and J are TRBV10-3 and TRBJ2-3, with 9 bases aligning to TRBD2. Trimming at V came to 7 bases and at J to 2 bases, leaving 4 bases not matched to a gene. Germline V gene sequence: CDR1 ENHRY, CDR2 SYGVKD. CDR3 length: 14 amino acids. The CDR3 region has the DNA TGTGCCATCACCCCTAGCGGGGCCACAGATACGCAGTATTTT. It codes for CAITPSGATDTQYF.

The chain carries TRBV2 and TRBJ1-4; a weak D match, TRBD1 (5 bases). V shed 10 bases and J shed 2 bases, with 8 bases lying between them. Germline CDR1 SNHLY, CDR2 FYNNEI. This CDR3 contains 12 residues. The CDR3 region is CATQGTNEKLFF. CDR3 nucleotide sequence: TGTGCCACCCAGGGCACTAATGAAAAACTGTTTTTT.

CDR3 loop: CASSPGLAGGPETQYF. In DNA, the CDR3 is TGTGCCAGCAGCCCGGGACTAGCGGGGGGGCCCGAGACCCAGTACTTC. The V and J genes are TRBV7-8 and TRBJ2-5; 16 bases align to TRBD2. J gave up 5 bases and V 5 bases, and 5 bases lay outside the gene matches. In germline, CDR1 is SGHVS, CDR2 FQNEAQ. The length of the CDR3 is 16 residues.

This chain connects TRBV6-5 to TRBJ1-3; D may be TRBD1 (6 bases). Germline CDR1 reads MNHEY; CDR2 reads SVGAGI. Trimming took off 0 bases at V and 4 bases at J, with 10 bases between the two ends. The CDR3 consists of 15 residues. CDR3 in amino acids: CASSYSHRAGNTIYF. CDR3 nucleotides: TGTGCCAGCAGTTACTCTCACAGGGCCGGAAACACCATATATTTT.

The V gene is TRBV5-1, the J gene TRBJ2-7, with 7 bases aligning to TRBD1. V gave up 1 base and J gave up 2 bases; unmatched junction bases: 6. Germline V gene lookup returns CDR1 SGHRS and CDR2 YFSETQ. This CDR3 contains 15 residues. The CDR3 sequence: CASSLRTGATYEQYF. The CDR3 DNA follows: TGCGCCAGCAGCTTGCGGACAGGTGCTACCTACGAGCAGTACTTC.

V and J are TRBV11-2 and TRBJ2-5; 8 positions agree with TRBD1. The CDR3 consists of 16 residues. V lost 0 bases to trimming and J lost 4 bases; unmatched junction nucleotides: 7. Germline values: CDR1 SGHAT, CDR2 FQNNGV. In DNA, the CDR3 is TGTGCCAGCAGCTTAGATCAATGGACAGGGAGAGAGACCCAGTACTTC. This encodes CASSLDQWTGRETQYF.

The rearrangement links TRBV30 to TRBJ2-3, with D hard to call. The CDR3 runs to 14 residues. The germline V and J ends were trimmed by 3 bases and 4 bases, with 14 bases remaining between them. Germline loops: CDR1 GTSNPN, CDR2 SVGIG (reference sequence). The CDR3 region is CAWRVGGPSDTQYF. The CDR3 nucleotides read TGTGCCTGGAGGGTTGGCGGCCCCTCAGATACGCAGTATTTT. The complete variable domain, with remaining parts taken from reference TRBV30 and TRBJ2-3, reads SQTIHQWPATLVQPVGSPLSLECTVEGTSNPNLYWYRQAAGRGLQLLFYSVGIGQISSEVPQNLSASRPQDRQFILSSKKLLLSDSGFYLCAWRVGGPSDTQYFGPGTRLTVL.

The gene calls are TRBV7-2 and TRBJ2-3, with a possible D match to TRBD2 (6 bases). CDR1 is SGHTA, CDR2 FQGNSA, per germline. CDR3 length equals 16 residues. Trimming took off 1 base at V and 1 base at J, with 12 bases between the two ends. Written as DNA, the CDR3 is TGTGCCAGCAGCTTAGTAGGGTGGGAGGGCACAGATACGCAGTATTTT. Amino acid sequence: CASSLVGWEGTDTQYF.

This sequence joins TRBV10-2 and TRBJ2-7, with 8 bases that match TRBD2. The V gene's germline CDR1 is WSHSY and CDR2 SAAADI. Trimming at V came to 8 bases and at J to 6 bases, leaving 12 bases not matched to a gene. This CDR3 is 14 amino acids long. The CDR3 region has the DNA TGCGCCAGCGGGAGCGGGGGCGAATCGCTCGAGCAGTACTTC. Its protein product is CASGSGGESLEQYF.

CDR3 protein: CSVYQGSYEQYF. The CDR3 DNA reads as TGCAGCGTTTATCAGGGCTCCTACGAGCAGTACTTC. V and J are TRBV29-1 and TRBJ2-7; tentatively, D is TRBD1 (5 bases). This CDR3 region has 12 residues. Germline V gene data show CDR1 as SQVTM and CDR2 as ANQGSEA. Trimming pared 5 bases from V and 0 bases from J, leaving 8 bases between.

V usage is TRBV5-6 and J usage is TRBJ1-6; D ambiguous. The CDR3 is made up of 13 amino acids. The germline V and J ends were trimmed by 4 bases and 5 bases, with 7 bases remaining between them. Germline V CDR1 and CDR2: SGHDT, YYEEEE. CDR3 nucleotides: TGTGCCAGCAGCCCACCTAATAATTCACCCCTCCACTTT. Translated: CASSPPNNSPLHF. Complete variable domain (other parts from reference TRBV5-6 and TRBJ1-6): DAGVTQSPTHLIKTRGQQVTLRCSPKSGHDTVSWYQQALGQGPQFIFQYYEEEERQRGNFPDRFSGHQFPNYSSELNVNALLLGDSALYLCASSPPNNSPLHFGNGTRLTVT.

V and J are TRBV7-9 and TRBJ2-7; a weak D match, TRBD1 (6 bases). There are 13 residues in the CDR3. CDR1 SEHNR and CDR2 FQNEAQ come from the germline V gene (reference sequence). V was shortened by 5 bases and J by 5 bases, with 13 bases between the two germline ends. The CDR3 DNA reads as TGTGCCAGCAGCCGCAGGGGAAGGGACGAGCAGTACTTC. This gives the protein CASSRRGRDEQYF. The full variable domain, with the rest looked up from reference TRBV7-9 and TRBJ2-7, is DTGVSQNPRHKITKRGQNVTFRCDPISEHNRLYWYRQTLGQGPEFLTYFQNEAQLEKSRLLSDRFSAERPKGSFSTLEIQRTEQGDSAMYLCASSRRGRDEQYFGPGTRLTVT.